This record concerns one T cell receptor (beta chain) sequence. Its antigen is as yet unknown. The second PCR ran roughly 7 to 12 cycles with a sample-barcoded 5' primer and J-beta primers. TCRdb reprocessed the 5' RACE reads via MiXCR and lists one record per CDR3 protein. The sample has about 510,000 distinct CDR3 sequences, around 27% seen once; the top ten hold approximately 3.3%. Peripheral blood was drawn, around 9.3 milliliters per donor. The V and J ends lost 1 base and 7 bases respectively, with 17 bases between them. Germline V gene sequence: CDR1 SGDLS, CDR2 YYNGEE. The CDR3 runs 15 residues. The entry originates in a study of blood T cells in healthy people across ages. Study-wide points: Long-lived and aged donors differed, with more naive CD4+ cells and higher diversity in the long-lived.

Separately, the same data were catalogued under a study of T cells of mothers and their children.

This clonotype was sampled from a boy aged 2 to 10 in good health. This rearrangement joins TRBV9 to TRBJ1-2, with TRBD1 as a possible D gene (6 bases). The sequencing sample was made of blood. The CDR3 region is CASSVSGTHSTGYTF. CDR3 DNA: TGTGCCAGCAGCGTATCCGGGACACACTCTACTGGCTACACCTTC.